The 25 T cell receptor beta chains presented below share a single source sample, sequenced in a study of cytomegalovirus exposure and HLA in healthy donors. This PCR relied on a set of 60 Vbeta primers and 13 Jbeta primers. The data were produced by immunoSEQ multiplex PCR, yet TCRdb's version contains in-frame clones alone and is incomplete. Of approximately 150,000 clones listed, roughly four fifths were seen once; the top ten hold about 1%. Sequencing was performed on PBMCs. All receptors come from a woman between 35 and 50 years old in good health and CMV-seronegative.

The chain couples TRBV5-1 to TRBJ1-2; 9 nucleotides line up with TRBD1. The CDR3 runs to 13 residues. Germline V lookup: CDR1 SGHRS, CDR2 YFSETQ. The CDR3 coding sequence is TGCGCTTCGACAAGGGAGACAGGGGGTGGCTACACCTTC. This translates into CASTRETGGGYTF.

The chain recombines TRBV9 with TRBJ2-7, with TRBD2 identical over 11 bases. The CDR3 runs 17 residues. In germline, CDR1 is SGDLS, CDR2 YYNGEE. V shed 2 bases and J 0 bases; nucleotides not matched to a gene: 7. The CDR3 DNA is TGTGCCAGCAGCGTGGAGGCTAGCGGGAGGAGCTCCTACGAGCAGTACTTC. Protein sequence: CASSVEASGRSSYEQYF. The full variable domain, completed using reference TRBV9 and TRBJ2-7, is DSGVTQTPKHLITATGQRVTLRCSPRSGDLSVYWYQQSLDQGLQFLIQYYNGEERAKGNILERFSAQQFPDLHSELNLSSLELGDSALYFCASSVEASGRSSYEQYFGPGTRLTVT.

This clone is a singleton in its sample. One end of the junction fails to match germline, which may point to a read error. The CDR3 spells CASSSLRTGKLFF. CDR3 bases: TGCGCCAGCAGCTCGTTAAGGACCGGGAAGCTGTTTTTT. V is TRBV5-1 and J is TRBJ2-2, with a weak D call TRBD2 (5 bases). CDR3 size: 13 residues. Germline CDR1 reads SGHRS; CDR2 reads YFSETQ.

J is TRBJ2-7 and V is TRBV2; 9 nucleotides align to TRBD1. Germline V gene lookup returns CDR1 SNHLY and CDR2 FYNNEI. The length of the CDR3 is 14 residues. V shed 2 bases and J 3 bases; nucleotides not matched to a gene: 2. The CDR3 nucleotides read TGTGCCAGCAGTGAACGGGGACAGGGCTACGAGCAGTACTTC. It is translated as CASSERGQGYEQYF. The full variable domain, its missing parts supplied by reference TRBV2 and TRBJ2-7, is EPEVTQTPSHQVTQMGQEVILRCVPISNHLYFYWYRQILGQKVEFLVSFYNNEISEKSEIFDDQFSVERPDGSNFTLKIRSTKLEDSAMYFCASSERGQGYEQYFGPGTRLTVT.

The gene calls are TRBV7-8 and TRBJ2-2, with unresolved D. The V and J ends lost 5 bases and 10 bases respectively, with 8 bases between them. CDR1 SGHVS and CDR2 FQNEAQ come from the germline V gene. CDR3 length equals 11 residues. The CDR3 region has the DNA TGTGCCAGCAGCCCCGAGGCGGAGCTGTTTTTT. Its protein product is CASSPEAELFF.

The chain is built from TRBV2 and TRBJ1-1, with a tentative D call TRBD1 (6 bases). Germline lookup yields CDR1 SNHLY and CDR2 FYNNEI. The V gene lost 5 bases and the J gene lost 1 base, with 11 bases spanning the gap. This CDR3 has 14 amino acids. CDR3 DNA: TGTGCCAGCAGTTTACAGGGAAAGAACACTGAAGCTTTCTTT. Translated, it gives CASSLQGKNTEAFF. The complete variable domain, with remaining parts taken from reference TRBV2 and TRBJ1-1, reads EPEVTQTPSHQVTQMGQEVILRCVPISNHLYFYWYRQILGQKVEFLVSFYNNEISEKSEIFDDQFSVERPDGSNFTLKIRSTKLEDSAMYFCASSLQGKNTEAFFGQGTRLTVV.

V is TRBV13 and J is TRBJ1-1, with D hard to call. V was cut by 8 bases and J by 1 base, with 8 bases left in between. This CDR3 is 12 amino acids long. The germline V gene has CDR1 PRHDT and CDR2 FYEKMQ (reference sequence). The CDR3 loop is CASSGGNTEAFF. As DNA, the CDR3 is TGTGCCAGCTCCGGTGGGAACACTGAAGCTTTCTTT.

The V and J genes are TRBV15 and TRBJ1-4, with 7 bases matching TRBD1. The CDR3 length is 17 residues. Germline V lookup: CDR1 LNHNV, CDR2 YYDKDF (reference sequence). The V segment lost 1 base and the J segment 8 bases; nucleotides outside the gene matches: 13. The DNA for the CDR3 is TGTGCCACCAGCAGAGGCGTCGTGACAGGGAATGGGGAAAAACTGTTTTTT. It encodes CATSRGVVTGNGEKLFF.

The CDR3 bases are TGTGCCAGCAGAGCCGCTATTGACAGGGAGGATGGCTACACCTTC. This sequence encodes CASRAAIDREDGYTF. The gene calls are TRBV27 and TRBJ1-2; 7 bases map to TRBD1. Germline V gene data show CDR1 as MNHEY and CDR2 as SMNVEV (reference sequence). Germline trimming cut 6 bases from V and 6 bases from J; bases unmatched to any gene: 13. This CDR3 has 15 amino acids.

The chain couples TRBV6-5 to TRBJ2-1, with 7 bases lining up with TRBD2. J lost 8 bases, V lost 5 bases, and 9 bases had no gene match. Germline V CDR1 and CDR2: MNHEY, SVGAGI. This CDR3 spans 14 amino acids. The CDR3 reads CASSLQTSSDEQFF. CDR3 DNA: TGTGCCAGCAGTCTACAGACTAGCAGCGATGAGCAGTTCTTC.

This clone was seen only a few times. This chain uses TRBV6-5 with TRBJ1-1; a weak D match, TRBD1 (6 bases). The germline V and J ends were trimmed by 6 bases and 5 bases, with 19 bases remaining between them. Germline assignment: CDR1 MNHEY and CDR2 SVGAGI. This CDR3 contains 15 residues. The CDR3, as DNA: TGTGCCAGCAGCTTTATTTCCCAGGGGCCTACTGAAGCTTTCTTT. Amino acids: CASSFISQGPTEAFF.

The genes are TRBV14 and TRBJ2-7; 9 positions agree with TRBD1. Germline V gene lookup returns CDR1 SGHDN and CDR2 FVKESK. V lost 5 bases and J lost 4; bases outside the gene matches: 6. This CDR3 has 14 amino acids. As DNA, the CDR3 is TGTGCCAGCAGCATCGGGACAGGGTATTACGAGCAGTACTTC. Translated, it gives CASSIGTGYYEQYF.

This chain joins TRBV30 and TRBJ2-3; weak D call: TRBD1 (5 bases). Germline V gene sequence: CDR1 GTSNPN, CDR2 SVGIG (reference sequence). V was trimmed by 5 bases and J by 2 bases, leaving 5 bases between them. This CDR3 contains 11 residues. Written as DNA, the CDR3 is TGTGCCTGGGGGGCCACAGATACGCAGTATTTT. Amino acid sequence: CAWGATDTQYF.

The rearrangement joins TRBV5-1 to TRBJ1-1, with a tentative D call TRBD1 (5 bases). The CDR3 loop spans 14 amino acids. Germline values: CDR1 SGHRS, CDR2 YFSETQ. With 4 bases removed from V and 1 base from J, the gap between germline ends came to 11 bases. CDR3 loop: CASSQEGQNTEAFF. The CDR3 DNA follows: TGCGCCAGCAGCCAGGAGGGGCAGAACACTGAAGCTTTCTTT.

This chain connects TRBV9 to TRBJ1-5, with D perhaps matching TRBD1 (6 bases). This CDR3 is built from 14 residues. The V end lost 0 bases, the J end lost 3 bases, and 7 bases lay between the germline ends. Germline V gives CDR1 SGDLS, CDR2 YYNGEE. CDR3 in amino acids: CASSVGTANQPQHF. The CDR3 DNA follows: TGTGCCAGCAGCGTAGGGACAGCCAATCAGCCCCAGCATTTT.

The gene calls are TRBV27 and TRBJ1-5; a weak D match, TRBD1 (5 bases). Germline lookup yields CDR1 MNHEY and CDR2 SMNVEV (reference sequence). The CDR3 is 15 residues long. Trimming left V 6 bases short and J 1 base short, with 13 bases between. The CDR3 region has the DNA TGTGCCAGCAGCAGGGAAGGAGGGAGCAATCAGCCCCAGCATTTT. It specifies CASSREGGSNQPQHF.

Notes on this clone: One junction end does not reproduce the germline sequence, and a read error may be involved. J is TRBJ1-1 and V is TRBV28; a weak D match, TRBD1 (6 bases). Germline assignment: CDR1 MDHEN and CDR2 SYDVKM. CDR3 length: 14 amino acids. CDR3 bases: TGTGCCAGCAGTTTCATGCAGGGGAACGCTGAAGCTTTCTTT. Residues: CASSFMQGNAEAFF.

This chain uses TRBV30 with TRBJ1-1; D gene unclear. Trimming took 3 bases from V and 11 from J, leaving 13 bases between them. This CDR3 contains 11 residues. The germline gives CDR1 GTSNPN, CDR2 SVGIG (reference sequence). The CDR3 DNA follows: TGTGCCTGGAGAACCGGGCCGGGGGCTTTCTTT. Its protein product is CAWRTGPGAFF.

The V and J genes are TRBV6-4 and TRBJ1-1, with D tentatively TRBD1 (5 bases). Per the germline V gene, CDR1 is MRHNA and CDR2 is SNTAGT. Trimming cost V 4 bases and J 3 bases, with 12 bases left between them. The CDR3 covers 14 residues. DNA for the CDR3: TGTGCCAGCAGTGGATGGGGAGGGGACACTGAAGCTTTCTTT. Its protein is CASSGWGGDTEAFF.

This clone was detected only once. The V and J genes are TRBV27 and TRBJ2-6; maybe TRBD1 (5 bases). The CDR3 totals 17 residues. V was clipped by 5 bases and J by 3 bases, with 17 bases between them. The germline V gene encodes CDR1 MNHEY and CDR2 SMNVEV (reference sequence). The CDR3 here is CASSPDSPLFGANVLTF. CDR3 DNA: TGTGCCAGCAGTCCTGACAGCCCCTTATTTGGGGCCAACGTCCTGACTTTC.

V usage is TRBV5-1 and J usage is TRBJ1-1; the D gene is possibly TRBD1 (5 bases). The ends were cut back, 2 bases at V and 4 bases at J, with 12 bases in the middle. This CDR3 spans 14 amino acids. The germline V gene has CDR1 SGHRS and CDR2 YFSETQ. As DNA, the CDR3 is TGCGCCAGCAGCTTAGGGGCAGGAATCACTGAAGCTTTCTTT. Translation gives CASSLGAGITEAFF.

The V gene is TRBV30, the J gene TRBJ2-2, with 7 bases lining up with TRBD1. Germline V gene sequence: CDR1 GTSNPN, CDR2 SVGIG (reference sequence). With V trimmed by 1 base and J by 1 base, 0 bases remained unmatched. The CDR3 length is 14 residues. CDR3 coding DNA: TGTGCCTGGAGTGGACAGGGGAACACCGGGGAGCTGTTTTTT. Residues: CAWSGQGNTGELFF.

This clone was found once. The chain combines TRBV7-9 with TRBJ2-5; 7 nucleotides agree with TRBD1. Germline V gives CDR1 SEHNR, CDR2 FQNEAQ (reference sequence). The junction had 5 bases not matched to a gene; V was cut back by 0 bases and J by 4 bases. The CDR3 consists of 15 residues. The CDR3 DNA reads TGTGCCAGCAGCTTAGCGACAGGGTTGGGAGAGACCCAGTACTTC. It codes for CASSLATGLGETQYF.

The rearrangement links TRBV11-2 to TRBJ1-1; D is possibly TRBD1 (6 bases). Germline CDR1 SGHAT, CDR2 FQNNGV. CDR3 length: 14 residues. Trimming shortened V by 6 bases and J by 6 bases, and 17 bases separated the two germline ends. The CDR3: CASSQSDRYAEAFF. The DNA of the CDR3 is TGTGCCAGCAGTCAATCCGACAGGTATGCTGAAGCTTTCTTT.

The rearrangement links TRBV15 to TRBJ2-3; a weak D match, TRBD1 (6 bases). The CDR3 covers 15 residues. Per the germline V gene, CDR1 is LNHNV and CDR2 is YYDKDF (reference sequence). V was trimmed by 0 bases and J by 2 bases, leaving 9 bases between them. CDR3: CATSRDRGHTDTQYF. In DNA form, the CDR3 reads TGTGCCACCAGCAGAGACAGGGGTCACACAGATACGCAGTATTTT.